This passage covers 10 T cell receptor beta chains from one sample sequenced in a study of technical replicates of blood from four donors. The table came from immunoSEQ multiplex PCR; TCRdb's copy has only in-frame clones and leaves some out. The sample lists tens of thousands of clones; under 99% were seen once. The material sequenced was T cells isolated from PBMCs. Receptor source: a human donor in good health.

The chain carries TRBV6-4 and TRBJ2-2, with D possibly matching TRBD2 (6 bases). The CDR3 spans 14 residues. Germline V gene data show CDR1 as MRHNA and CDR2 as SNTAGT. Trimming removed 7 bases from V and 5 bases from J, with 14 bases in between. The CDR3 nucleotides are TGTGCCAGCATGACCGGGAGTCCTACCGGGGAGCTGTTTTTT. Translation gives CASMTGSPTGELFF.

The rearrangement joins TRBV4-3 to TRBJ2-3; 11 bases are a match to TRBD2. The CDR3 sequence is 17 residues long. With 2 bases clipped from V and 4 bases from J, the junction kept 8 bases outside the gene matches. The germline V gene encodes CDR1 LGHNA and CDR2 YSLEER. The CDR3 loop reads CASSQFPVSGRADTQYF. Written as DNA, the CDR3 is TGCGCCAGCAGCCAATTTCCTGTTAGCGGGAGGGCAGATACGCAGTATTTT.

The V gene is TRBV27, the J gene TRBJ1-3; 7 bases agree with TRBD1. V lost 5 bases to trimming and J lost 0 bases; unmatched junction nucleotides: 4. The CDR3 consists of 15 residues. In germline, CDR1 is MNHEY, CDR2 SMNVEV (reference sequence). The CDR3 region has the DNA TGTGCCAGCAGTGGCAGGGGGTCCTCTGGAAACACCATATATTTT. It yields the protein CASSGRGSSGNTIYF.

The gene calls are TRBV7-6 and TRBJ2-1, with 12 bases fitting TRBD2. J lost 9 bases, V lost 4 bases, and 4 bases had no gene match. Germline-derived CDR1 and CDR2 are SGHVS and FNYEAQ. This CDR3 spans 14 amino acids. The CDR3 region is CASSSLAGGIEQFF. In DNA form, the CDR3 reads TGTGCCAGCAGCTCACTAGCGGGAGGCATTGAGCAGTTCTTC.

The chain couples TRBV7-8 to TRBJ1-2; perhaps TRBD1 as D (6 bases). Germline V gene sequence: CDR1 SGHVS, CDR2 FQNEAQ. The V end lost 4 bases, the J end lost 5 bases, and 14 bases lay between the germline ends. The CDR3 totals 14 residues. As DNA, the CDR3 is TGTGCCAGCAGCTGGACCCAAACAGGGTATGGCTACACCTTC. Translation: CASSWTQTGYGYTF.

The chain is built from TRBV7-3 and TRBJ2-1; 7 nucleotides line up with TRBD2. V shed 2 bases, J shed 2 bases, and the junction held 3 bases outside the gene matches. This CDR3 comprises 15 residues. CDR1 is SGHTA, CDR2 FQGTGA, per germline. CDR3 sequence reads: CASSLGEGPYNEQFF. In DNA, the CDR3 is TGTGCCAGCAGCTTAGGGGAGGGCCCCTACAATGAGCAGTTCTTC.

V and J are TRBV9 and TRBJ2-7; TRBD1 matches 9 bases. This CDR3 is built from 15 residues. J lost 4 bases, V lost 3 bases, and 8 bases had no gene match. Looked up from germline, CDR1 is SGDLS and CDR2 is YYNGEE. CDR3 amino acids: CASSAPGQGIYEQYF. The CDR3 coding sequence is TGTGCCAGCAGCGCCCCGGGACAGGGAATATACGAGCAGTACTTC.

The J gene is TRBJ2-7, the V gene TRBV7-9; maybe TRBD2 (5 bases). CDR1 is SEHNR, CDR2 FQNEAQ, per germline (reference sequence). Trimming left V 1 base short and J 2 bases short, with 9 bases between. The CDR3 has 14 amino acids. CDR3 sequence: CASSLGKRPYEQYF. CDR3 DNA sequence: TGTGCCAGCAGCTTAGGGAAGCGGCCCTACGAGCAGTACTTC.

The gene calls are TRBV5-5 and TRBJ2-1, with D perhaps matching TRBD1 (5 bases). The CDR3 is 13 amino acids. Trimming left V 4 bases short and J 2 bases short, with 7 bases between. Germline CDR1 SGHKS, CDR2 YYEKEE (reference sequence). The chain's CDR3 is CASSPDTYNEQFF. Written as DNA, the CDR3 is TGTGCCAGCAGCCCGGACACCTACAATGAGCAGTTCTTC.

The V call is TRBV27, the J call TRBJ2-3; possibly TRBD2 for D (6 bases). CDR1 is MNHEY, CDR2 SMNVEV, per germline (reference sequence). CDR3 length: 14 amino acids. Between the trimmed V and J ends, which lost 3 bases and 0 bases, there was a span of 7 bases. This CDR3 reads CASSFGGSTDTQYF. Written as DNA, the CDR3 is TGTGCCAGCAGTTTTGGGGGGAGCACAGATACGCAGTATTTT.